The next 30 T cell receptor beta chains were all read from a single sample in a study of post-analysis software for immune sequencing data. The study's findings and limits: Higher frequency in patients than in controls was seen for several TRBV segments, with TRBV5-6, TRBV5-1 and TRBV20-1 among them.

Libraries were made from TCR beta cDNA, and they carried unique molecular identifiers. TCRdb re-called the PCR reads through MiXCR, storing one row per CDR3 protein. The sample lists 380,000 or so distinct CDR3 sequences, roughly 36% occurring once. Antigen specificity for these receptors is unknown. The specimen was blood. The receptor source for this set is a girl aged 10 to 17 with multiple sclerosis.

The CDR3 loop reads CASSRDRISNQPQHF. As DNA, the CDR3 is TGTGCCAGCAGCCGCGACAGGATTAGCAATCAGCCCCAGCATTTT. The genes are TRBV6-5 and TRBJ1-5; maybe TRBD1 (6 bases). Trimming took off 6 bases at V and 0 bases at J, with 12 bases between the two ends. This CDR3 region has 15 residues. Germline V gene data show CDR1 as MNHEY and CDR2 as SVGAGI.

The V gene is TRBV15, the J gene TRBJ2-1; the D call may be TRBD1 or TRBD2 (5 bases each). The ends were cut back, 8 bases at V and 3 bases at J, with 8 bases in the middle. Per germline, CDR1 LNHNV and CDR2 YYDKDF (reference sequence). The CDR3 extends over 12 amino acids. The CDR3 nucleotides are TGTGCCACCGGGGGTAACTACAATGAGCAGTTCTTC. This sequence encodes CATGGNYNEQFF.

The genes are TRBV7-8 and TRBJ2-3, with D perhaps TRBD1 (7 bases). This CDR3 has 15 residues. Germline V gene lookup returns CDR1 SGHVS and CDR2 FQNEAQ. Trimming cost V 6 bases and J 0 bases, with 13 bases left between them. CDR3 in amino acids: CASREGQISTDTQYF. The CDR3 DNA is TGTGCCAGCAGGGAGGGACAGATTAGCACAGATACGCAGTATTTT.

The J gene is TRBJ2-3, the V gene TRBV4-1; TRBD2 matches at 8 bases. Germline V gene sequence: CDR1 MGHRA, CDR2 YSYEKL. V dropped 11 bases and J dropped 1; count of bases not matched to a gene: 11. The length of the CDR3 is 15 residues. Here the CDR3 reads CAASWRGLGTDTQYF. CDR3 bases: TGCGCCGCCAGCTGGCGGGGACTAGGCACAGATACGCAGTATTTT.

V gene TRBV3-1 combines with J gene TRBJ1-1; D may be TRBD1 (5 bases). Germline values: CDR1 LGHDT, CDR2 YNNKEL (reference sequence). The CDR3 covers 14 residues. Trimming stripped 5 bases from V and 4 bases from J, with 14 bases between. The CDR3 here is CASSKQVWGTEAFF. The CDR3 DNA reads as TGTGCCAGCAGCAAACAGGTGTGGGGCACTGAAGCTTTCTTT. Drawing the rest from reference TRBV3-1 and TRBJ1-1, the complete variable domain is DTAVSQTPKYLVTQMGNDKSIKCEQNLGHDTMYWYKQDSKKFLKIMFSYNNKELIINETVPNRFSPKSPDKAHLNLHINSLELGDSAVYFCASSKQVWGTEAFFGQGTRLTVV.

This chain joins TRBV5-1 and TRBJ2-7; D remains unclear. V lost 0 bases and J lost 0, with 10 bases in between. Germline CDR1 SGHRS, CDR2 YFSETQ. The CDR3 has 15 residues. CDR3 sequence reads: CASSLAWHLSYEQYF. Here the CDR3 DNA reads TGCGCCAGCAGCTTGGCCTGGCACCTCTCCTACGAGCAGTACTTC.

V and J are TRBV12-3 or TRBV12-4 and TRBJ2-4, with 8 bases fitting TRBD1. The V segment lost 5 bases and the J segment 13 bases; nucleotides outside the gene matches: 10. There are 13 residues in the CDR3. The CDR3 sequence is CASSPYAQGEQYF. CDR3 DNA: TGTGCCAGCAGTCCTTATGCACAGGGGGAGCAGTACTTC.

This chain uses TRBV10-3 with TRBJ1-1, with D hard to call. The ends were cut back, 6 bases at V and 6 bases at J, with 14 bases in the middle. CDR1 and CDR2 from the germline V gene are ENHRY and SYGVKD. The CDR3 covers 13 residues. The CDR3 nucleotides are TGTGCCATCAGGAACCACGAAAACGCTGAAGCTTTCTTT. Residues: CAIRNHENAEAFF.

This chain uses TRBV7-3 with TRBJ2-5; possibly TRBD2 for D (6 bases). The V gene's germline CDR1 is SGHTA and CDR2 FQGTGA. The ends were cut back, 5 bases at V and 4 bases at J, with 14 bases in the middle. The CDR3 totals 14 residues. CDR3 amino acids: CASSQPGGIETQYF. The CDR3 DNA reads TGTGCCAGCAGCCAACCGGGCGGGATAGAGACCCAGTACTTC.

CDR3 DNA: TGTGCCAGCAGCACTCAAGGGGTCCTCGACGAAAAACTGTTTTTT. It encodes CASSTQGVLDEKLFF. The chain employs TRBV5-6 and TRBJ1-4, with a weak D call TRBD1 (5 bases). V lost 4 bases and J lost 8, with 18 bases in between. The CDR3 sequence is 15 residues long. Germline loops: CDR1 SGHDT, CDR2 YYEEEE.

This rearrangement joins TRBV28 to TRBJ2-1; the D gene is possibly TRBD2 (5 bases). The CDR3 loop spans 14 amino acids. V was pared by 6 bases and J by 3 bases, with 12 bases between. Germline assignment: CDR1 MDHEN and CDR2 SYDVKM. The CDR3 region has the DNA TGTGCCAGCAGACTGGGAGATATCTACAATGAGCAGTTCTTC. Amino acids: CASRLGDIYNEQFF.

In its sample, this clonotype was seen many times. The junction does not match germline at one end; this may be a read error. The chain is built from TRBV5-1 and TRBJ2-3; no firm D call. Germline lookup yields CDR1 SGHRS and CDR2 YFSETQ. The CDR3 is 13 amino acids. The CDR3 coding sequence is TGTGCCAGCAGCTTAGGAACCACAGATACGCAGTATTTT. Translation gives CASSLGTTDTQYF.

J is TRBJ2-1 and V is TRBV5-4, with D tentatively TRBD1 (6 bases). Per germline, CDR1 SGHNT and CDR2 YYREEE (reference sequence). V gave up 3 bases and J gave up 6 bases, with 16 bases separating them. The CDR3 has 15 amino acids. CDR3 amino acids: CASSSTGLYSNEQFF. The DNA of the CDR3 is TGTGCCAGCAGCTCCACAGGGTTGTACTCCAATGAGCAGTTCTTC.

The chain has TRBV30 and TRBJ1-1; D ambiguous. The CDR3 has 11 amino acids. CDR1 is GTSNPN and CDR2 is SVGIG in the germline V gene (reference sequence). The V end lost 5 bases, the J end lost 4 bases, and 8 bases lay between the germline ends. CDR3 in DNA: TGTGCCTGGGAGATGGGCACTGAAGCTTTCTTT. Encoded protein: CAWEMGTEAFF.

The chain combines TRBV7-2 with TRBJ2-1; TRBD2 might be the D (5 bases). This CDR3 has 15 residues. Germline V gene data show CDR1 as SGHTA and CDR2 as FQGNSA. Deletions cut 8 bases from V and 7 bases from J, with 21 bases between. This CDR3 is CASGRHQVRTNEQFF. In DNA form, the CDR3 reads TGTGCCAGCGGCCGTCACCAGGTTCGGACTAATGAGCAGTTCTTC.

This clonotype was seen a handful of times. This rearrangement joins TRBV12-3 or TRBV12-4 to TRBJ1-5, with D possibly being TRBD1 (6 bases). V lost 2 bases and J 6 bases, leaving 11 bases between the germline ends. The CDR3 contains 14 residues. CDR3 in amino acids: CASSLSGAAQPQHF. The CDR3 DNA reads TGTGCCAGCAGTTTATCAGGGGCCGCTCAGCCCCAGCATTTT.

The J gene is TRBJ1-2, the V gene TRBV5-1; D unresolved. The CDR3 covers 12 residues. V was cut by 5 bases and J by 4 bases, with 9 bases left in between. In germline, CDR1 is SGHRS, CDR2 YFSETQ. CDR3 sequence (DNA): TGCGCCAGCAGTGAGACAACCTATGGCTACACCTTC. This encodes CASSETTYGYTF.

This clonotype was detected only a few times. CDR3 region: CATSRRTGENEQFF. In DNA form, the CDR3 reads TGTGCCACCAGCAGAAGAACCGGGGAAAATGAGCAGTTCTTC. V is TRBV15 and J is TRBJ2-1; D might be TRBD2 (5 bases). V was trimmed by 2 bases and J by 7 bases, leaving 12 bases between them. The CDR3 loop spans 14 amino acids. Germline loops: CDR1 LNHNV, CDR2 YYDKDF (reference sequence).

This clonotype was counted once. The genes are TRBV12-3 or TRBV12-4 and TRBJ1-3; D may be TRBD1 (5 bases). The CDR3 totals 15 residues. Trimming pared 3 bases from V and 2 bases from J, leaving 11 bases between. The CDR3 DNA reads TGTGCCAGCAGTTTGTCTTACAGGACTGGAAACACCATATATTTT. It codes for CASSLSYRTGNTIYF.

This clonotype was counted at least ten times. CDR3 nucleotides: TGTGCCAGCAGCCCCGGCCATGGAAACTATGGCTACACCTTC. Its translation: CASSPGHGNYGYTF. V and J are TRBV12-3 or TRBV12-4 and TRBJ1-2; unclear D gene. The ends were cut back, 6 bases at V and 2 bases at J, with 13 bases in the middle. The CDR3 has 14 amino acids.

The V and J genes are TRBV7-2 and TRBJ2-1; possibly TRBD1 for D (5 bases). Germline V lookup: CDR1 SGHTA, CDR2 FQGNSA. V was cut by 3 bases and J by 7 bases, with 16 bases left in between. The CDR3 spans 15 residues. DNA for the CDR3: TGTGCCAGCAGCTTGTGGCAGGGCGGTAGTAATGAGCAGTTCTTC. The encoded protein is CASSLWQGGSNEQFF.

The chain links TRBV15 to TRBJ2-5, with D maybe TRBD1 (6 bases). Trimming removed 3 bases from V and 4 bases from J, with 15 bases in between. Germline V gene lookup returns CDR1 LNHNV and CDR2 YYDKDF (reference sequence). CDR3 length equals 15 residues. The CDR3: CATSSAIRGPETQYF. CDR3 bases: TGTGCCACCAGCAGTGCCATCAGGGGCCCAGAGACCCAGTACTTC.

This clonotype was recorded at least ten times. This chain joins TRBV12-3 or TRBV12-4 and TRBJ2-1; the D gene is possibly TRBD1 (5 bases). V was shortened by 0 bases and J by 4 bases, with 10 bases between the two germline ends. The CDR3 loop spans 15 amino acids. The CDR3 here is CASSLAVDRYNEQFF. CDR3 DNA sequence: TGTGCCAGCAGTTTAGCGGTCGACAGATACAATGAGCAGTTCTTC.

The rearrangement joins TRBV29-1 to TRBJ1-5, with D tentatively TRBD1 (5 bases). The CDR3 has 13 amino acids. Germline-derived CDR1 and CDR2 are SQVTM and ANQGSEA. V dropped 6 bases and J dropped 5 bases, with 14 bases sitting between them. CDR3 DNA sequence: TGCAGCGTCGGTAGGGGTAGGGATCAGCCCCAGCATTTT. Its translation: CSVGRGRDQPQHF. The full variable domain, in which reference TRBV29-1 and TRBJ1-5 provide the parts outside the CDR3, is SAVISQKPSRDICQRGTSLTIQCQVDSQVTMMFWYRQQPGQSLTLIATANQGSEATYESGFVIDKFPISRPNLTFSTLTVSNMSPEDSSIYLCSVGRGRDQPQHFGDGTRLSIL.

The gene calls are TRBV15 and TRBJ2-4, with 7 positions matching TRBD1. The better agreement between TRBJ2-7 and the DNA end casts doubt on the J call. Germline V gives CDR1 LNHNV, CDR2 YYDKDF (reference sequence). The CDR3 has 15 residues. This CDR3 is CATSNPRTGAYEQYF. In nucleotides, the CDR3 is TGTGCCACCAGCAATCCACGGACAGGAGCCTACGAGCAGTACTTC.

Worth noting for this clonotype: Germline is not matched at one junction end, which may reflect a read error. The chain has TRBV25-1 and TRBJ2-1; the D gene is possibly TRBD2 (5 bases). The CDR3 covers 16 residues. Germline CDR1 reads MGHDK; CDR2 reads SYGVNS. Here the CDR3 DNA reads TGTGCCAGCACGAAACGGGGTGAGAGCTCCTGCAATGAGCAGTTCTTC. Translation gives CASTKRGESSCNEQFF. The variable domain in full, completed from reference TRBV25-1 and TRBJ2-1, reads EADIYQTPRYLVIGTGKKITLECSQTMGHDKMYWYQQDPGMELHLIHYSYGVNSTEKGDLSSESTVSRIRTEHFPLTLESARPSHTSQYLCASTKRGESSCNEQFFGPGTRLTVL.

On this clonotype itself: This may stem from a read error, because a much larger clone lies one nucleotide away. The rearrangement joins TRBV4-1 to TRBJ2-1; D tentatively fits TRBD1 or TRBD2 (5 bases each). This CDR3 is 12 amino acids long. CDR1 and CDR2 from the germline V gene are MGHRA and YSYEKL. CDR3 residues: CVSSQWGSEQFF. The CDR3 nucleotides are TGCGTCAGCAGCCAGTGGGGGAGTGAGCAGTTCTTC.

CDR3 region: CASSLGGGGTGTYEQYF. The CDR3 coding sequence is TGTGCCAGCAGCTTAGGCGGCGGGGGGACGGGGACCTACGAGCAGTACTTC. The chain combines TRBV7-6 with TRBJ2-7; TRBD2 agrees at 8 bases. The CDR3 loop spans 17 amino acids. Germline V CDR1 and CDR2: SGHVS, FNYEAQ. V shed 1 base, J shed 2 bases, and the junction held 10 bases outside the gene matches.

This clonotype was observed a few times. This chain links TRBV15 with TRBJ2-6; perhaps TRBD2 as D (5 bases). The CDR3 is 16 residues long. V lost 3 bases to trimming and J lost 0 bases, with 9 bases between them. Germline V gene sequence: CDR1 LNHNV, CDR2 YYDKDF (reference sequence). CDR3 amino acids: CATSRTGISGANVLTF. CDR3 DNA sequence: TGTGCCACCAGCAGGACGGGGATCTCTGGGGCCAACGTCCTGACTTTC.

The chain has TRBV5-1 and TRBJ2-2; D not resolved. Germline-derived CDR1 and CDR2 are SGHRS and YFSETQ. The V and J ends lost 2 bases and 0 bases respectively, with 8 bases between them. The CDR3 sequence is 15 residues long. CDR3 residues: CASSFTLANTGELFF. CDR3 sequence (DNA): TGCGCCAGCAGCTTTACTCTCGCGAACACCGGGGAGCTGTTTTTT. The whole variable domain, remainder taken from reference TRBV5-1 and TRBJ2-2, is KAGVTQTPRYLIKTRGQQVTLSCSPISGHRSVSWYQQTPGQGLQFLFEYFSETQRNKGNFPGRFSGRQFSNSRSEMNVSTLELGDSALYLCASSFTLANTGELFFGEGSRLTVL.